The 25 T cell receptor beta chains given below trace back to one sample, sequenced in a study of control samples from healthy donors and cancer patients (dated by TCRdb to 2020 to 2022). Library preparation was by the immunoSEQ multiplex PCR assay. This is the immuneACCESS table as TCRdb keeps it, with only in-frame sequences that have V and J called. A part of the clones is gone; compared with another copy, unresolved V genes explain less than half, and the rest is unexplained. In this sample the table shows 250,000 to 300,000 clones, over 75% of which occur a single time. The ten largest clones represent about an eighth of the sample. Material: PBMCs. These receptors all stem from a woman aged 60 to 75 with lung cancer.

V and J are TRBV7-9 and TRBJ2-7; D is undetermined. Deletions cut 5 bases from V and 7 bases from J, with 12 bases between. The CDR3 loop spans 12 amino acids. Looked up from germline, CDR1 is SEHNR and CDR2 is FQNEAQ (reference sequence). CDR3 nucleotides: TGTGCCAGCAGCACCTCTTCTAGGGAGCAGTACTTC. This translates into CASSTSSREQYF.

The gene calls are TRBV30 and TRBJ2-1; D perhaps matches TRBD1 (6 bases). The length of the CDR3 is 14 residues. CDR1 is GTSNPN and CDR2 is SVGIG in the germline V gene (reference sequence). V was trimmed by 5 bases and J by 2 bases, leaving 13 bases between them. In DNA form, the CDR3 reads TGTGCCTGGGCCTCAGGGGTAACCTACAATGAGCAGTTCTTC. This encodes CAWASGVTYNEQFF. The entire variable domain, with the rest obtained from reference TRBV30 and TRBJ2-1, is as follows: SQTIHQWPATLVQPVGSPLSLECTVEGTSNPNLYWYRQAAGRGLQLLFYSVGIGQISSEVPQNLSASRPQDRQFILSSKKLLLSDSGFYLCAWASGVTYNEQFFGPGTRLTVL.

The chain joins TRBV5-6 to TRBJ2-6, with D hard to call. The germline V and J ends were trimmed by 3 bases and 5 bases, with 15 bases remaining between them. Looked up from germline, CDR1 is SGHDT and CDR2 is YYEEEE. CDR3 length: 16 residues. The CDR3, as DNA: TGTGCCAGCAGCTATCTGACGAGTAACTGGGCCAACGTCCTGACTTTC. It specifies CASSYLTSNWANVLTF.

The chain combines TRBV5-1 with TRBJ2-3; the match to TRBD2 covers 8 bases. Trimming removed 1 base from V and 0 bases from J; junction bases left unmatched: 7. Germline V gene lookup returns CDR1 SGHRS and CDR2 YFSETQ. The length of the CDR3 is 17 residues. In DNA form, the CDR3 reads TGCGCCAGCAGCTTGTCGTCTAGCGGGCATAGCACAGATACGCAGTATTTT. The encoded protein is CASSLSSSGHSTDTQYF.

The V gene is TRBV5-6, the J gene TRBJ2-1, with a possible D match to TRBD1 (6 bases). V shed 1 base and J shed 5 bases, with 10 bases lying between them. The germline CDR1 and CDR2 sequences are SGHDT and YYEEEE. The CDR3 runs 14 residues. The CDR3 is CASSLLGQNNEQFF. CDR3 nucleotides: TGTGCCAGCAGCTTGTTGGGACAAAACAATGAGCAGTTCTTC.

This sequence joins TRBV14 and TRBJ2-7; the D is unclear. Germline-derived CDR1 and CDR2 are SGHDN and FVKESK. The ends were cut back, 1 base at V and 7 bases at J, with 14 bases in the middle. The CDR3 runs 14 residues. The chain's CDR3 is CASSQGARSGEQYF. CDR3 DNA: TGTGCCAGCAGCCAAGGGGCAAGATCTGGGGAGCAGTACTTC.

The rearrangement joins TRBV6-5 to TRBJ1-1; 7 nucleotides agree with TRBD1. The CDR3 is made up of 15 amino acids. Germline lookup yields CDR1 MNHEY and CDR2 SVGAGI. V lost 0 bases to trimming and J lost 5 bases; unmatched junction nucleotides: 6. The CDR3 bases are TGTGCCAGCAGTTACTCGCGTGCAGGGGGGACTGAAGCTTTCTTT. Protein sequence: CASSYSRAGGTEAFF.

V usage is TRBV28 and J usage is TRBJ1-6; unclear D gene. Germline V gene lookup returns CDR1 MDHEN and CDR2 SYDVKM. Trimming removed 8 bases from V and 11 bases from J, with 22 bases in between. The CDR3 runs 15 residues. In nucleotides, the CDR3 is TGTGCCAGCCTGACCGTTACGGGTGGAAGGGCACCCCTCCACTTT. This codes for CASLTVTGGRAPLHF.

With regard to this clone: Other DNA variants within this sample encode the same CDR3. The genes are TRBV5-1 and TRBJ1-6, with D tentatively TRBD1 (6 bases). Deletions cut 0 bases from V and 4 bases from J, with 8 bases between. The CDR3 is 15 residues long. Germline V CDR1 and CDR2: SGHRS, YFSETQ. The CDR3 DNA is TGCGCCAGCAGCTTGGACAGGGCGTATAATTCACCCCTCCACTTT. Encoded protein: CASSLDRAYNSPLHF.

This chain uses TRBV12-3 or TRBV12-4 with TRBJ2-3; D is unresolved. The V end was cut by 0 bases, the J end by 1 base, with 2 bases between. The CDR3 covers 13 residues. CDR3 sequence (DNA): TGTGCCAGCAGTTTAGCAGGCACAGATACGCAGTATTTT. Its protein product is CASSLAGTDTQYF.

V and J are TRBV28 and TRBJ2-1, with TRBD2 identical over 12 bases. The CDR3 covers 16 residues. Germline trimming cut 7 bases from V and 9 bases from J; bases unmatched to any gene: 13. Germline V gene lookup returns CDR1 MDHEN and CDR2 SYDVKM. CDR3 in amino acids: CASNPMGASGRGEQFF. The CDR3 bases are TGTGCCAGCAATCCCATGGGGGCTAGCGGGAGGGGTGAGCAGTTCTTC.

This chain joins TRBV6-5 and TRBJ2-7; possibly TRBD1 for D (5 bases). V dropped 7 bases and J dropped 1 base, with 14 bases sitting between them. The germline V gene encodes CDR1 MNHEY and CDR2 SVGAGI. The CDR3 extends over 14 amino acids. CDR3 coding DNA: TGTGCCAGCATCCCGACAGCCGGTTCCTACGAGCAGTACTTC. As protein: CASIPTAGSYEQYF.

The rearrangement joins TRBV10-1 to TRBJ2-1; 8 positions match TRBD2. The germline V gene has CDR1 WNHNN and CDR2 SYGVQD (reference sequence). This CDR3 has 15 amino acids. V dropped 5 bases and J dropped 12; count of bases not matched to a gene: 15. CDR3 amino acids: CASSLTSEPSYAQFF. The CDR3 DNA follows: TGCGCCAGCAGTCTGACTAGCGAGCCGTCGTATGCGCAGTTCTTC.

V gene TRBV2 combines with J gene TRBJ1-1; D call uncertain. V was trimmed by 1 base and J by 9 bases, leaving 9 bases between them. Per germline, CDR1 SNHLY and CDR2 FYNNEI. The CDR3 sequence is 12 residues long. The DNA of the CDR3 is TGTGCCAGCAGTGAAGGGCTCACCCAAGCTTTCTTT. It translates to CASSEGLTQAFF.

V gene TRBV6-1 combines with J gene TRBJ1-5, with D possibly matching TRBD1 (5 bases). V lost 3 bases, J lost 7 bases, and 10 bases lay in between. The CDR3 spans 13 residues. Germline V gene sequence: CDR1 MNHNS, CDR2 SASEGT. The CDR3 DNA is TGTGCCAGCAGTGATCTAAGGGACCAGCCCCAGCATTTT. Protein: CASSDLRDQPQHF.

The chain joins TRBV12-3 or TRBV12-4 to TRBJ2-1; D ambiguous. Trimming removed 4 bases from V and 9 bases from J, with 13 bases in between. This CDR3 comprises 13 residues. The CDR3 sequence is CASSSGMVGEQFF. The CDR3, as DNA: TGTGCCAGCAGTTCCGGAATGGTGGGTGAGCAGTTCTTC.

J is TRBJ1-1 and V is TRBV19, with D uncertain. Trimming took off 7 bases at V and 5 bases at J, with 26 bases between the two ends. This CDR3 comprises 17 residues. Germline-derived CDR1 and CDR2 are LNHDA and SQIVND (reference sequence). As DNA, the CDR3 is TGTGCCAGTAATTTGGGCTCCTATCTCACGGCGGGGACTGAAGCTTTCTTT. Translating it yields CASNLGSYLTAGTEAFF.

J is TRBJ2-1 and V is TRBV6-1; D is uncertain. Per germline, CDR1 MNHNS and CDR2 SASEGT. CDR3 length equals 16 residues. V lost 4 bases to trimming and J lost 4 bases, with 17 bases between them. The CDR3 loop reads CASSGHPGAEYNEQFF. CDR3 nucleotide sequence: TGTGCCAGCAGTGGGCACCCTGGCGCGGAGTACAATGAGCAGTTCTTC.

This chain joins TRBV6-2 or TRBV6-3 and TRBJ2-7, with 7 nucleotides matching TRBD2. Per the germline V gene, CDR1 is MNHEY and CDR2 is SVGEGT. CDR3 length equals 14 residues. Trimming at V came to 0 bases and at J to 4 bases, leaving 3 bases not matched to a gene. CDR3 coding DNA: TGTGCCAGCAGTTACTCGGGGACTAATTACGAGCAGTACTTC. It specifies CASSYSGTNYEQYF.

This rearrangement joins TRBV19 to TRBJ2-5; the match to TRBD2 covers 8 bases. Losses at the gene ends were 2 bases for V and 5 bases for J; bases not matched to a gene: 1. The V gene's germline CDR1 is LNHDA and CDR2 SQIVND (reference sequence). The CDR3 is 13 amino acids. CDR3 coding DNA: TGTGCCAGTAGTATATCGGGGGGGGAGACCCAGTACTTC. Its translation is CASSISGGETQYF.

The chain carries TRBV5-6 and TRBJ1-1; 7 bases fit TRBD1. The CDR3 length is 13 residues. CDR1 and CDR2 (germline): SGHDT, YYEEEE. J lost 5 bases, V lost 1 base, and 2 bases had no gene match. The CDR3 here is CASSLTGVTEAFF. In DNA form, the CDR3 reads TGTGCCAGCAGCTTGACAGGGGTGACTGAAGCTTTCTTT.

J is TRBJ2-1 and V is TRBV19; D is possibly TRBD2 (6 bases). CDR3 length: 14 residues. CDR1 is LNHDA, CDR2 SQIVND, per germline (reference sequence). V was pared by 5 bases and J by 14 bases, with 22 bases between. DNA for the CDR3: TGTGCCAGTAGTGCCTCGGGACTTGGGAGATTGGAGTTCTTC. This translates into CASSASGLGRLEFF.

The rearrangement joins TRBV27 to TRBJ2-6; D tentatively reads TRBD1 or TRBD2 (6 bases each). Trimming cost V 0 bases and J 2 bases, with 8 bases left between them. CDR3 length equals 16 residues. The germline gives CDR1 MNHEY, CDR2 SMNVEV (reference sequence). CDR3 region: CASSLSGGAGANVLTF. The CDR3 DNA is TGTGCCAGCAGTTTATCGGGGGGCGCTGGGGCCAACGTCCTGACTTTC.

This chain connects TRBV28 to TRBJ1-5, with D tentatively TRBD1 (6 bases). The CDR3 is 17 residues long. Germline-derived CDR1 and CDR2 are MDHEN and SYDVKM. V dropped 1 base and J dropped 7 bases, with 20 bases sitting between them. Here the CDR3 DNA reads TGTGCCAGCAGTTTATACCGCCAGGGGCCAACGAGACAGCCCCAGCATTTT. Residues: CASSLYRQGPTRQPQHF.

This clone showed up just a few times. The genes are TRBV2 and TRBJ1-6, with a tentative D call TRBD1 (5 bases). The CDR3 extends over 15 amino acids. V was clipped by 3 bases and J by 7 bases, with 13 bases between them. Germline V gives CDR1 SNHLY, CDR2 FYNNEI. The CDR3 reads CASSDQGTSNSPLHF. The CDR3 DNA is TGTGCCAGCAGTGATCAAGGGACTTCAAATTCACCCCTCCACTTT.